This T cell receptor beta chain was obtained from a study of PD-1 blockade in classical Hodgkin lymphoma (TCRdb year 2020). As for the study more broadly: The study used TCR beta sequencing and CyTOF to define a peripheral blood immune signature of response to PD-1 blockade in classical Hodgkin lymphoma. General conclusions and limits of the study: Newly diagnosed patients were reported to have lower baseline TCR diversity than healthy donors, and relapsed/refractory patients were reported to have lower baseline TCR diversity still. The study covered only a single clinical trial cohort, and the causes of the repertoire differences, possibly disease activity or prior therapy, were still not defined.

At the junction V is shortened by 0 bases and J by 6 bases, with 21 bases in between. The germline V gene encodes CDR1 SGHNT and CDR2 YENEEA. CDR3 length: 17 amino acids, cysteine to phenylalanine. The only DNA kept is the CDR3, 51 bases in frame from the first base. The sample's time point label, decoded: newly diagnosed, previously untreated cHL patient sample. CD4+ T cells were purified from thawed PBMCs by magnetic negative selection with a Miltenyi CD4+ T cell isolation kit. To serve as a comparison group for the relapsed/refractory trial patients, PBMCs were sequenced from patients with newly diagnosed, previously untreated classical Hodgkin lymphoma. Peripheral blood was collected in 8 mL Vacutainer Cell Preparation Tubes, from which PBMCs were isolated by centrifugation and then cryopreserved. Purified CD4+ and CD8+ fractions were prepared only for cases where an additional PBMC sample was available. On LS columns in a quadroMACS separator, the magnetically labelled cells were depleted, and the flow-through was collected as the purified fraction.

Comment on this clone: The target of this receptor is not known. No much larger clone exists at a distance of one base, and base qualities are not known.

Genomic DNA was isolated using the Qiagen DNeasy kit from unsorted PBMCs as well as from negatively selected CD4+ and CD8+ fractions. Amplification of TCR beta CDR3 regions was done by immunoSEQ multiplex PCR with primers that anneal to V and J segments. A synthetic immune receptor repertoire was used to minimize amplification bias, and remaining bias was computationally removed after sequencing. The authors' pipeline ran thus. Repertoire diversity was quantified as the Shannon entropy index using custom Python scripts. Unsorted, CD4+ and CD8+ repertoires were analyzed separately, except for combined analyses in which CD4+ and CD8+ sequences were merged in silico. TCRdb carries this immuneACCESS record with in-frame sequences only. Its versions omit some clonotypes, under half of them owing to an unresolved V gene in the studies checked, with the rest unexplained. That table furnishes V, J and clone size, whereas the DNA furnished D and trimming. The sample table shows approximately 20,000 clones, and about 91% are seen once. In total, the top ten clones hold around 0.25% of the sample.

The sequence joins TRBV11-3 to TRBJ2-7, with no reliable assignment of the D segment. Sequencing input: CD4+ T cells from blood. The sequence came from a human donor with classical Hodgkin lymphoma. The CDR3 amino acid sequence is: CASSLDHTSSLLGEQYF. The sequenced DNA: TGTGCCAGCAGCTTAGATCATACGAGCTCTTTACTCGGCGAGCAGTACTTC.